One T cell receptor (beta chain) is described in this entry. The antigen is undetermined. Sequenced by immunoSEQ multiplex PCR; TCRdb stores in-frame clones only, minus some. The sample holds more than 2 million clones, 85% to 95% seen once. The sample comes from a study of shared clonotypes between healthy human individuals. Study results and limitations: A handful of donors showed sharing of approximately 5% of naive CD4 clonotypes.

V lost 3 bases, J lost 8 bases, and 7 bases stayed unmatched. Germline-derived CDR1 and CDR2 are SGHRS and YFSETQ. The CDR3 covers 15 residues. This TCR derives from a man in his late teens or twenties in good health. J is TRBJ2-1 and V is TRBV5-1, with 11 bases identical to TRBD1. Sample: naive CD4+ T cells sorted from blood. Noted subset: CD45RA+ positively selected. The CDR3 spells CASSYGQGAGDEQFF. CDR3 in DNA: TGCGCCAGCAGCTACGGACAGGGGGCAGGGGATGAGCAGTTCTTC. Full variable domain (outside the CDR3, taken from reference TRBV5-1 and TRBJ2-1): KAGVTQTPRYLIKTRGQQVTLSCSPISGHRSVSWYQQTPGQGLQFLFEYFSETQRNKGNFPGRFSGRQFSNSRSEMNVSTLELGDSALYLCASSYGQGAGDEQFFGPGTRLTVL.